A selection of T cell receptor beta chains follows, all from one sample in a study of shared clonotypes between healthy human individuals. Repertoires were generated with immunoSEQ multiplex PCR, while TCRdb's copy carries only in-frame clones and drops some. The sample contains 2 million to 2.5 million clones, approximately 95% of which appear only once. The material sequenced was naive CD4+ T cells sorted from blood. The receptors derive from a young man in good health. Both conserved end residues are trimmed from each CDR3. The order of the fields is V gene, J gene, CDR3 protein.

v_call: TRBV7-9; j_call: TRBJ2-3; cdr3_aa: ASSPSGSSSTDTQY
v_call: TRBV30; j_call: TRBJ2-5; cdr3_aa: AWSLEAGTQY
v_call: TRBV10-3; j_call: TRBJ1-3; cdr3_aa: AISEGSWGAGNTIY
v_call: TRBV5-1; j_call: TRBJ2-2; cdr3_aa: ASSLGFSGGLNTGELF
v_call: TRBV30; j_call: TRBJ2-7; cdr3_aa: AWSALRSYEQY
v_call: TRBV5-4; j_call: TRBJ1-1; cdr3_aa: ASSLEGGRRPEAF
v_call: TRBV9; j_call: TRBJ1-2; cdr3_aa: ASSVATIPNYGYT
v_call: TRBV9; j_call: TRBJ2-3; cdr3_aa: ASSVGAGATDTQY
v_call: TRBV30; j_call: TRBJ1-6; cdr3_aa: ALSRALRDSPLH
v_call: TRBV5-1; j_call: TRBJ2-7; cdr3_aa: ASSLALGADEQY
v_call: TRBV4-1; j_call: TRBJ2-2; cdr3_aa: ASSQDPGLRELF
v_call: TRBV30; j_call: TRBJ1-5; cdr3_aa: AWSVSGTGGQPQH
v_call: TRBV7-8; j_call: TRBJ1-6; cdr3_aa: ASSLADNSPLH
v_call: TRBV5-6; j_call: TRBJ2-3; cdr3_aa: ASSELAGGLKSSTDTQY
v_call: TRBV7-9; j_call: TRBJ1-1; cdr3_aa: ASRSGQNTEAF
v_call: TRBV2; j_call: TRBJ1-1; cdr3_aa: ASRTERTTEAF
v_call: TRBV5-1; j_call: TRBJ1-1; cdr3_aa: ASSWGQGLVTEAF
v_call: TRBV5-6; j_call: TRBJ1-2; cdr3_aa: ASSLGRTVPFYGYT
v_call: TRBV6-5; j_call: TRBJ2-7; cdr3_aa: ASSSDMTYEQY
v_call: TRBV28; j_call: TRBJ1-1; cdr3_aa: ASSARQGANTEAF
v_call: TRBV10-2; j_call: TRBJ1-2; cdr3_aa: ASSEQGRGGGYT
v_call: TRBV6-5; j_call: TRBJ2-3; cdr3_aa: ASRRLASSTDTQY
v_call: TRBV9; j_call: TRBJ2-1; cdr3_aa: ASSVAGEAYNEQF
v_call: TRBV5-1; j_call: TRBJ2-5; cdr3_aa: ASSLAGQGETQY
v_call: TRBV7-9; j_call: TRBJ1-1; cdr3_aa: ASRRLETEAF
v_call: TRBV19; j_call: TRBJ2-6; cdr3_aa: ASSRGQGAGANVLT
v_call: TRBV10-1; j_call: TRBJ2-1; cdr3_aa: ASSDGGSGLNEQF
v_call: TRBV4-3; j_call: TRBJ1-4; cdr3_aa: ASSQVRQGGEEKLL
v_call: TRBV28; j_call: TRBJ2-7; cdr3_aa: ASSKDRGTTLYEQY
v_call: TRBV6-5; j_call: TRBJ1-3; cdr3_aa: ASSYSARLRNTIY
v_call: TRBV7-9; j_call: TRBJ1-4; cdr3_aa: ASSLDVRLTNEKLF
v_call: TRBV28; j_call: TRBJ2-7; cdr3_aa: ASSGGRPIYEQY